This TCR beta chain emerged from a study of T-cell memory formation after mild COVID-19 (dated by TCRdb to about 2021). Turning to the overall study: Most TCR sequence clusters were specific to one of the two donors. Longitudinal TCRalpha and TCRbeta repertoire sequencing tracked T-cell clones expanding and contracting after mild COVID-19 in a couple of donors. The cohort was made up of two young adult volunteers, one female and one male, who were previously healthy. What the work shows at the level of the full study, not this receptor alone: Contracting CD4+ clones were found mainly in CM and EM memory subsets, while CD8+ clones were enriched in EMRA. The study covered only a couple of mild cases, and larger cohorts including severe cases with pre-infection samples were considered necessary. SARS-CoV-2 specificity of the second-wave clones peaking on day 37 was not confirmed. Clones that contracted from day 15 to 85 showed balanced CD4/CD8 phenotypes, whereas a second wave of clones that expanded from day 15 to 37 leaned towards CD4+. Some responding clones were detected in pre-infection memory, suggesting pre-existing cross-reactive memory T cells joined the SARS-CoV-2 response.

TCRdb lists the instrument as Illumina NovaSeq 6000. Using 5'RACE with constant-segment primers, TCRalpha and TCRbeta cDNA libraries were constructed, with sample barcodes and unique molecular identifiers added in the process. RNA was extracted from every sample with Trizol reagent. Libraries were amplified in two PCR steps, with a second sample barcode and Illumina TruSeq adapters added in the second step. Sequencing of the libraries was done on an Illumina NovaSeq, producing 2 x 150 bp paired-end reads. For the original study's pipeline: The reads were demultiplexed and collapsed into UMI-guided consensus sequences using migec v1.2.7. Using mixcr v2.1.11, UMI consensuses were aligned to TRA and TRB V and J templates and then assembled into clonotypes. Expanded or contracted clonotypes were those called significant by both edgeR and NoisET, with noise models trained on biological replicates. For edgeR calls, a false discovery rate-adjusted p below 0.01 and a log2 fold-change threshold of 1 were applied. PCA with hierarchical clustering of max-normalized trajectories of the 1000 most abundant clonotypes was used as exploratory dynamics analysis. Each responding clone was given a CD4 or CD8 phenotype based on the CD4+ and CD8+ repertoires, which had been sequenced separately. Through fastp at Q25 and MiXCR, TCRdb rebuilt clones from the public reads, retaining in-frame beta chains. Merged by CDR3 protein, the rows form single entries marked with the most common genes and DNA. What appears here as the V and J calls and clone size reflects TCRdb's work, not the paper's. The sample table lists around 110,000 distinct CDR3 sequences, about 18% of them with a count of one. Roughly 27% of the sample rests with the top ten.

V and J are truncated by 5 bases and 7 bases respectively, leaving an intervening sequence of 12 bases. Reading the germline V gene gives CDR1 SGHVS and CDR2 FNYEAQ. The CDR3 measures 13 amino acids from cysteine to phenylalanine. Only the CDR3 region is kept as DNA, spanning 39 bases read in frame from base 1. This clonotype was counted a few times. This clone's antigen is unknown. Base qualities are missing; no much larger clone stands one base away. Ficoll-Paque density gradient centrifugation was the method used to isolate PBMCs. This clonotype originated in an adult woman who had mild COVID-19 (a few samples of this study predate the infection). The sample titles of this study are shuffled in the database, so cell type and time point are left out; the donor was told from shared clones. The specimen sequenced was PBMCs or a T cell subset sorted from them (not recorded which). The sequence joins TRBV7-6 to TRBJ1-5; TRBD1 could be the D gene, as 5 bases match. The CDR3 in this case is CASSRGGGQPQHF. The bases read TGTGCCAGCAGCCGCGGGGGTGGGCAGCCCCAGCATTTT.